The present TCR beta chain was sequenced within a study of T cell responses to AZD1222 COVID-19 vaccine. This CDR3 has 14 amino acids. The germline V and J ends were trimmed by 0 bases and 8 bases, with 14 bases remaining between them. The germline CDR1 and CDR2 sequences are SGHRS and YFSETQ. Using immunoSEQ multiplex PCR, the repertoire was profiled, and TCRdb retains in-frame clones only, with some absent. The sample contains around 130,000 clones, more than 80% of which appear only once. The chain combines TRBV5-1 with TRBJ2-5, with D perhaps matching TRBD2 (6 bases). Here the sequenced sample was peripheral blood, taken on day 0 of AZD1222 vaccination. This receptor was identified in an adult in good health. CDR3 nucleotide sequence: TGCGCCAGCAGCTTGGCCGGGGGTTTGTTCACCCAGTACTTC. Translated: CASSLAGGLFTQYF.